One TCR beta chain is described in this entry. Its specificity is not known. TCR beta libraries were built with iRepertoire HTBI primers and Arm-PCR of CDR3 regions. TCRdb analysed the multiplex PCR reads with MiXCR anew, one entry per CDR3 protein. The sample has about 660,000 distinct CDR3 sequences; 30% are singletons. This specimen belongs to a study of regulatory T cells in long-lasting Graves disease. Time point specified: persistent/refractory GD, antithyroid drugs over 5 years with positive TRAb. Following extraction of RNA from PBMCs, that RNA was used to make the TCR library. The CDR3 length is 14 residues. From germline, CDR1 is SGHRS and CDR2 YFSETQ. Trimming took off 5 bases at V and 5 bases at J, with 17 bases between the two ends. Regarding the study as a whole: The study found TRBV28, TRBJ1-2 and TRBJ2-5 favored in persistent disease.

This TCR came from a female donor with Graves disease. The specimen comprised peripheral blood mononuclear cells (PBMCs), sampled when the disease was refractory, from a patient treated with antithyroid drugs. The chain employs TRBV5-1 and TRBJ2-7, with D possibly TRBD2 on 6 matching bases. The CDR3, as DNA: TGCGCCAGCAGAGCAAGGGAGGTTCATAACGAGCAGTACTTC. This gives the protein CASRAREVHNEQYF. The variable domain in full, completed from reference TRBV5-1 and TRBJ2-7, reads KAGVTQTPRYLIKTRGQQVTLSCSPISGHRSVSWYQQTPGQGLQFLFEYFSETQRNKGNFPGRFSGRQFSNSRSEMNVSTLELGDSALYLCASRAREVHNEQYFGPGTRLTVT.